A single sample gave rise to the 13 T cell receptor beta chains below, sequenced in a study of blood T cell repertoires in COVID-19. Assay: immunoSEQ multiplex PCR; the TCRdb copy retains only in-frame clones and omits some. The table includes 130,000 to 150,000 clones, approximately 89% detected once. The material sequenced was peripheral blood. The source is a human donor in a cohort sampled during active COVID-19.

The chain has TRBV12-5 and TRBJ2-5, with 7 bases identical to TRBD1. The CDR3 loop spans 14 amino acids. The V gene end was trimmed by 4 bases and the J gene end by 2 bases; junction bases not matched to a gene: 4. Germline V gene lookup returns CDR1 LGHNT and CDR2 FRNRAP. The CDR3 DNA reads TGTGCTAGTGGTTCCGGGACAGATCAAGAGACCCAGTACTTC. It is translated as CASGSGTDQETQYF.

The chain employs TRBV4-2 and TRBJ1-4; no clear D. V lost 2 bases to trimming and J lost 4 bases, with 8 bases between them. The CDR3 has 14 amino acids. Germline V lookup: CDR1 LGHNA, CDR2 YNFKEQ. CDR3 residues: CASSQWAFNEKLFF. The CDR3 bases are TGTGCCAGCAGCCAATGGGCCTTTAATGAAAAACTGTTTTTT.

The chain couples TRBV20-1 to TRBJ2-5; TRBD2 matches 8 bases. V was clipped by 3 bases and J by 3 bases; unmatched bases: 12. Germline loops: CDR1 DFQATT, CDR2 SNEGSKA (reference sequence). This CDR3 has 16 amino acids. CDR3 protein: CSASLERGLLEETQYF. The CDR3 DNA follows: TGCAGTGCTAGTTTAGAGCGGGGGCTTCTCGAAGAGACCCAGTACTTC.

The CDR3 loop reads CASSISQVRNYGYTF. DNA for the CDR3: TGTGCCAGTAGTATTAGTCAGGTCAGGAACTATGGCTACACCTTC. The genes are TRBV19 and TRBJ1-2; no firm D call. Germline CDR1 LNHDA, CDR2 SQIVND (reference sequence). The CDR3 has 15 amino acids. Trimming took 3 bases from V and 2 from J, leaving 13 bases between them.

The chain links TRBV29-1 to TRBJ2-5; tentatively, D is TRBD2 (6 bases). This CDR3 region has 13 residues. CDR1 and CDR2 from the germline V gene are SQVTM and ANQGSEA. V was trimmed by 2 bases and J by 6 bases, leaving 13 bases between them. CDR3 amino acids: CSVELTGDQTQYF. The DNA of the CDR3 is TGCAGCGTTGAATTAACGGGGGACCAGACCCAGTACTTC. The full variable domain, completed using reference TRBV29-1 and TRBJ2-5, is SAVISQKPSRDICQRGTSLTIQCQVDSQVTMMFWYRQQPGQSLTLIATANQGSEATYESGFVIDKFPISRPNLTFSTLTVSNMSPEDSSIYLCSVELTGDQTQYFGPGTRLLVL.

Note on this clone: The same CDR3 also results from other DNA sequences found in this sample. This chain links TRBV2 with TRBJ2-3; possible D gene TRBD1, 5 bases. Germline V lookup: CDR1 SNHLY, CDR2 FYNNEI. V gave up 1 base and J gave up 2 bases, with 7 bases separating them. The length of the CDR3 is 14 residues. Here the CDR3 reads CASSEGTNTDTQYF. For the CDR3, the DNA is TGTGCCAGCAGTGAAGGGACAAACACAGATACGCAGTATTTT.

The rearrangement joins TRBV5-1 to TRBJ2-5; possible D gene TRBD2, 6 bases. Germline V gene lookup returns CDR1 SGHRS and CDR2 YFSETQ. Trimming stripped 0 bases from V and 5 bases from J, with 14 bases between. The CDR3 consists of 15 residues. As DNA, the CDR3 is TGCGCCAGCAGCTTGGCGGACCTTGGGGGGGAGACCCAGTACTTC. It specifies CASSLADLGGETQYF.

The chain uses TRBV7-8 and TRBJ1-3, with TRBD1 matching 9 bases. The CDR3 is 20 amino acids. CDR1 and CDR2 (germline): SGHVS, FQNEAQ. The V and J ends lost 0 bases and 4 bases, in that order; junction bases with no gene match: 16. The CDR3 bases are TGTGCCAGCAGCTTAGCACAGGGGGCGCGGGGGTATTGGTTCGGAAACACCATATATTTT. It encodes CASSLAQGARGYWFGNTIYF.

The genes are TRBV15 and TRBJ2-1; 9 bases agree with TRBD2. CDR1 is LNHNV and CDR2 is YYDKDF in the germline V gene (reference sequence). With 1 base clipped from V and 0 bases from J, the junction kept 4 bases outside the gene matches. There are 17 residues in the CDR3. CDR3 residues: CATSRGAGGPSYNEQFF. The DNA for the CDR3 is TGTGCCACCAGCAGAGGGGCGGGGGGGCCCTCCTACAATGAGCAGTTCTTC.

This clone was counted a single time. The genes are TRBV30 and TRBJ1-1, with unresolved D. The CDR3 runs to 12 residues. Trimming stripped 4 bases from V and 3 bases from J, with 9 bases between. CDR1 and CDR2 (germline): GTSNPN, SVGIG (reference sequence). The CDR3 loop is CAWTLEDTEAFF. CDR3 nucleotide sequence: TGTGCCTGGACATTGGAGGACACTGAAGCTTTCTTT.

The chain is built from TRBV30 and TRBJ1-2; tentative D call: TRBD1 (5 bases). The length of the CDR3 is 14 residues. V gave up 0 bases and J gave up 6 bases, with 14 bases separating them. CDR1 and CDR2 (germline): GTSNPN, SVGIG (reference sequence). As DNA, the CDR3 is TGTGCCTGGAGTGTGGGACGTCCGGGAGATGGCTACACCTTC. Translating it yields CAWSVGRPGDGYTF. The whole variable domain, filled in from reference TRBV30 and TRBJ1-2, reads SQTIHQWPATLVQPVGSPLSLECTVEGTSNPNLYWYRQAAGRGLQLLFYSVGIGQISSEVPQNLSASRPQDRQFILSSKKLLLSDSGFYLCAWSVGRPGDGYTFGSGTRLTVV.

This chain links TRBV5-1 with TRBJ2-7; no definite D call. Germline assignment: CDR1 SGHRS and CDR2 YFSETQ. Trimming removed 0 bases at V and 0 bases at J, with 7 bases between. The CDR3 sequence is 14 residues long. The CDR3 region is CASSLAQSSYEQYF. The CDR3 DNA is TGCGCCAGCAGCTTGGCACAGAGCTCCTACGAGCAGTACTTC.

The chain couples TRBV9 to TRBJ1-4, with 9 positions matching TRBD1. Looked up from germline, CDR1 is SGDLS and CDR2 is YYNGEE. CDR3 length equals 16 residues. The trim removed 3 bases at V and 8 bases at J, leaving 11 bases unmatched. In DNA form, the CDR3 reads TGTGCCAGCAGCGCCGGACCAACAGGGGGCGCGGAAAAACTGTTTTTT. Its protein product is CASSAGPTGGAEKLFF.